Reported below is one T cell receptor beta chain. Its antigen is as yet unknown. The data belong to a study of shared clonotypes between healthy human individuals. Method: immunoSEQ multiplex PCR; TCRdb's copy keeps in-frame clones and lacks some. This sample has about 2,500,000 clones; roughly 92% occur once, and the top ten carry about 0.13%. Study-wide results and caveats: Some naive CD4 clonotypes, 4% to 6%, turned up in common across four donors. A generally larger estimated richness was seen in naive subsets than in memory subsets. Unshared clonotypes carried lower generation probabilities than those common to all four donors.

CDR1 MDHEN and CDR2 SYDVKM come from the germline V gene. Losses at the gene ends were 7 bases for V and 3 bases for J; bases not matched to a gene: 6. The length of the CDR3 is 14 residues. The clonotype comes from a man aged 18 to 35 in good health. The J gene is TRBJ1-1, the V gene TRBV28; 9 nucleotides agree with TRBD1. Material for sequencing was naive CD4+ T cells sorted from blood. Regarding subset: CD45RA+ positively selected. CDR3 DNA sequence: TGTGCCAGCAACATACAGGGGGCGCACACTGAAGCTTTCTTT. It is translated as CASNIQGAHTEAFF.